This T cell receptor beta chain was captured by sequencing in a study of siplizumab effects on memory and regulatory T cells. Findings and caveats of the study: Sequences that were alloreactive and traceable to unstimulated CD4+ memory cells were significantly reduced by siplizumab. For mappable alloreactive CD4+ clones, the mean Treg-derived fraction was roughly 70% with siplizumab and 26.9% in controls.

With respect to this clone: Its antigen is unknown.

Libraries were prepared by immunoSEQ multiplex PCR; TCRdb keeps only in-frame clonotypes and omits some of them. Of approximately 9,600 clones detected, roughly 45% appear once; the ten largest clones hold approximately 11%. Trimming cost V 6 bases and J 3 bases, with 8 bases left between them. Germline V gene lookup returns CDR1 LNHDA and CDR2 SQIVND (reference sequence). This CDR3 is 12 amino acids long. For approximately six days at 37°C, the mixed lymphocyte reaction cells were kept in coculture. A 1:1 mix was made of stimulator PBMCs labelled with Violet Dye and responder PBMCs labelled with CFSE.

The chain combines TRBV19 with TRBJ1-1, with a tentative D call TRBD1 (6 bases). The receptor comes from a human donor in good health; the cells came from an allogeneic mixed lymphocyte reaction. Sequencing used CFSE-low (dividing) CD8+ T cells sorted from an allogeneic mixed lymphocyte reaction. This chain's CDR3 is CASRTGYTEAFF. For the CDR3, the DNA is TGTGCCAGTAGGACAGGATACACTGAAGCTTTCTTT.